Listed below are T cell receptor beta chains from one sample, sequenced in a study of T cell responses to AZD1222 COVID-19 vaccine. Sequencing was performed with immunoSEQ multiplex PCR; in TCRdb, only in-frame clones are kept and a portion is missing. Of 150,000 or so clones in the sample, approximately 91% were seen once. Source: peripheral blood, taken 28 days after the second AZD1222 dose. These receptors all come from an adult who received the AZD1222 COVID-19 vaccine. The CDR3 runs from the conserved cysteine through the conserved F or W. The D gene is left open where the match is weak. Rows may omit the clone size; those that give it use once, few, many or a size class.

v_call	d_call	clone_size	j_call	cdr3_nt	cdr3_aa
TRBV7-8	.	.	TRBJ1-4	TGTGCCAGCAGCCCCGGAATGGTCGCCGGAAAACTGTTTTTT	CASSPGMVAGKLFF
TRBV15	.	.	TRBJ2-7	TGTGCCACCAGCAGCTATCGGGGGGCTGGGTACGAGCAGTACTTC	CATSSYRGAGYEQYF
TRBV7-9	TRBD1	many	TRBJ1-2	TGTGCCAGCAGCCTCGGAACAGGGGATGGCTACACCTTC	CASSLGTGDGYTF
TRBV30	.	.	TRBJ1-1	TGTGCCTGGAGTGCGACGGCACACACTGAAGCTTTCTTT	CAWSATAHTEAFF
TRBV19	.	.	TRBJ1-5	TGTGCCAGTAGTTCCAGGGCCCTCCGGTCGAGCAATCAGCCCCAGCATTTT	CASSSRALRSSNQPQHF
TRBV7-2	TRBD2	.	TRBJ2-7	TGTGCCAGCAGCTTAGCACTAGCGGGGGGGTCGACCTACGAGCAGTACTTC	CASSLALAGGSTYEQYF
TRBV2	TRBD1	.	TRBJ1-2	TGTGCCAGCAGTCGGGACAGGGCCACAATGGGCTACACCTTC	CASSRDRATMGYTF
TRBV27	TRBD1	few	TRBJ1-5	TGTGCCAGCAGTCCGGGACAGGGATTCGGGCCCCAGCATTTT	CASSPGQGFGPQHF
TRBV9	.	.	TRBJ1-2	TGTGCCAGCAGCCTCCGAAGCGCCTATGGCTACACCTTC	CASSLRSAYGYTF
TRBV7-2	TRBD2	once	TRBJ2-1	TGTGCCAGCAGCTTTTCTGGCGGGAGAGGCAATGAGCAGTTCTTC	CASSFSGGRGNEQFF
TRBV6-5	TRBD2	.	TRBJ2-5	TGTGCCAGCCGACTAGCGGGAAGAGAGACCCAGTACTTC	CASRLAGRETQYF
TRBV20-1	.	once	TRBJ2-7	TGCAGTGCTCCCGGGACCTACGAGCAGTACTTC	CSAPGTYEQYF
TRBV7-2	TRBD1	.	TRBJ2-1	TGTGCCAGCAGCTTAACAGGGGGCGAAGGCTGGAATGAGCAGTTCTTC	CASSLTGGEGWNEQFF
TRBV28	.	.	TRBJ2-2	TGTGCCAGCAGGCCGGGACGGATGAACACCGGGGAGCTGTTTTTT	CASRPGRMNTGELFF
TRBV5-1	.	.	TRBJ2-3	TGCGCCAGCAGCTGGCCCCACCAGGCCCACACAGATACGCAGTATTTT	CASSWPHQAHTDTQYF
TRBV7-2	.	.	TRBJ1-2	TGTGCCAGCAGCTTAGTTCAACAGAGCTATGGCTACACCTTC	CASSLVQQSYGYTF
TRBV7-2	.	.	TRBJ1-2	TGTGCCAGCGGGCGGGAGGGGATTGGCTATGGCTACACCTTC	CASGREGIGYGYTF
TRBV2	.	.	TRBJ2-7	TGTGCCAGCAGTGAGGCTACCCGGCTCTACGAGCAGTACTTC	CASSEATRLYEQYF
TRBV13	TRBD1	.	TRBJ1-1	TGTGCCAGCAGCCCCAGGGGGCGAGGAGGGACTGAAGCTTTCTTT	CASSPRGRGGTEAFF
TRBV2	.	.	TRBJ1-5	TGTGCCAGCAGGGTCGGATCGGTGGGTAGCAATCAGCCCCAGCATTTT	CASRVGSVGSNQPQHF
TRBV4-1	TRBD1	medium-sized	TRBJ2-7	TGCGCCAGCAGTCAACAGGGGCAGGAACTCGCCGAGCAGTACTTC	CASSQQGQELAEQYF
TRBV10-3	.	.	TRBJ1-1	TGTGCCATCAGTGAGTGGGGGGATGGGACTGAAGCTTTCTTT	CAISEWGDGTEAFF
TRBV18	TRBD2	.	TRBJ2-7	TGTGCCAGCTCACTTGGCGGGAGGGGGGCCTACGAGCAGTACTTC	CASSLGGRGAYEQYF
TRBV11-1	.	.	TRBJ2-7	TGTGCCAGCAGCTTAGATCGCAGGAATAACTACGAGCAGTACTTC	CASSLDRRNNYEQYF
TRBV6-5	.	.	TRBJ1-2	TGTGCCAGCAGTTACCGGGGAGGGCCTGGCTACACCTTC	CASSYRGGPGYTF
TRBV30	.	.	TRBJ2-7	TGTGCCTGGAGTGTAGTCAGACTGTCCTACGAGCAGTACTTC	CAWSVVRLSYEQYF
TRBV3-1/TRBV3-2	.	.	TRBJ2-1	TGTGCCAGCAGCCCAGGGGGGAGCTCCTACAATGAGCAGTTCTTC	CASSPGGSSYNEQFF
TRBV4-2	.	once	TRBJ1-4	TGTGCCAGCAGCCAAGATCACGAGATAACCAATGAAAAACTGTTTTTT	CASSQDHEITNEKLFF
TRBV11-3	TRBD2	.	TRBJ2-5	TGTGCCAGCGAGAGCGGGAGAAGAGAGACCCAGTACTTC	CASESGRRETQYF
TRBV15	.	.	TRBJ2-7	TGTGCCACCAGGAGGGGGATAGAGGGAGTCTACGAGCAGTACTTC	CATRRGIEGVYEQYF
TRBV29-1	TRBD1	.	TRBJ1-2	TGCAGCGTTGTAAGGACAGGGGGCGACGGCTACACCTTC	CSVVRTGGDGYTF
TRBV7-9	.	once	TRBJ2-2	TGTGCCAGCAGCGGGGACATTTTCTCGAACACCGGGGAGCTGTTTTTT	CASSGDIFSNTGELFF
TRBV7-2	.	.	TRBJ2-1	TGTGCCAGCAGCCTCTCACTAGTCGACAATGAGCAGTTCTTC	CASSLSLVDNEQFF
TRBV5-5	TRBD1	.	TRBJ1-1	TGTGCCAGCAGCTGGGGGACAGGTCGGATGACTGAAGCTTTCTTT	CASSWGTGRMTEAFF
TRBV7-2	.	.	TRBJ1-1	TGTGCCAGCAGCTTAGATGTGGGCCCCACTGAAGCTTTCTTT	CASSLDVGPTEAFF
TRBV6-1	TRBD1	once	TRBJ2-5	TGTGCCAGCATCCCGACAGGGTTCCGAGAGACCCAGTACTTC	CASIPTGFRETQYF
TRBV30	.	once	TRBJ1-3	TGTGCCTGGAGCCCGTTCCAAGGATTGGGAAACACCATATATTTT	CAWSPFQGLGNTIYF